This T cell receptor (beta chain) is drawn from a study of control samples from healthy donors and cancer patients. Sequencing used immunoSEQ multiplex PCR; TCRdb keeps in-frame clones, though not all of them. The sample lists about 44,000 clones; 80% to 90% were seen once. This CDR3 has 14 amino acids. J lost 4 bases, V lost 4 bases, and 3 bases had no gene match. The germline gives CDR1 LGHDT, CDR2 YNNKEL (reference sequence). The chain uses TRBV3-1 (or the pseudogene TRBV3-2) and TRBJ2-2, with 7 bases matching TRBD1. The receptor was derived from a woman aged 55-69 years with lung cancer. The sample taken for sequencing was PBMCs. The CDR3 sequence: CASSPRQGTGELFF. The CDR3, as DNA: TGTGCCAGCAGCCCCAGACAGGGCACCGGGGAGCTGTTTTTT.